Listed here is a single T cell receptor beta chain. Only a few counts were recorded for this clone. It lacks a known antigen. No per-base quality is available; no much larger clone lies one base away. The time point label corresponds to: about 25 weeks on oral tofacitinib. Read against the paper, the sample's treatment or condition label means: oral pan-JAK inhibitor, 5-10 mg twice daily. Lesional scalp punch biopsies and peripheral blood were obtained from alopecia areata patients. PBMCs were isolated by density centrifugation and stained for CD3, CD4 and CD8, and CD4+ and CD8+ T cells were sorted on a FACSAria. Deletion took 2 bases off V and 7 bases off J, with a span of 14 bases between the germline ends. Per the germline V gene (reference sequence), GTSNPN is the CDR1 and SVGIG is the CDR2. From the cysteine through the phenylalanine, the CDR3 covers 13 amino acids. The CDR3 DNA has 39 bases and is translated from base 1.

The library was obtained by the immunoSEQ multiplex PCR assay. RNA was extracted from all samples and reverse transcribed into cDNA as template for TCR sequencing. First-strand cDNA was synthesized using SuperScript III with a 2:1 mix of oligo-dT and random hexamers. A synthetic immune receptor repertoire was used to gauge amplification bias, and whatever bias remained was removed computationally. Turning to the authors' computational methods: Raw reads were preprocessed to remove errors, and CDR3 was defined according to IMGT conventions as the region from the conserved cysteine to phenylalanine. Clonality was calculated as 1 minus Shannon entropy normalized by log2 of the number of productive unique TCRs. Whether scalp clones were CD4 or CD8 was inferred by matching scalp TCRbeta sequences against CD4 and CD8 repertoires sorted from blood. TCRdb mirrors the immuneACCESS table, restricted to in-frame sequences. Some clones are absent from its copies; in checked studies, under half trace to an unresolved V gene, and the reason for the others is unknown. V, J and clone size are taken as reported in that table, and D and trimming were inferred from the DNA itself. This sample gives fewer than 200,000 clones in total; 60% of them show up just once. Approximately 15% of the sample lies in the top ten.

This specimen belongs to a study of CD8+ T cells in alopecia areata (dated by TCRdb to the late 2010s). In terms of the full investigation: The treated patients took part in an open-label pilot trial in which moderate-to-severe alopecia areata was treated with oral tofacitinib at 5 to 10 mg twice daily. For the treated patients, the SALT score, which quantifies what percentage of scalp surface area is affected, served as the measure of disease severity. The RNA source kit depended on sample type: the PAXgene miRNA kit for fixed scalp, the miRNeasy kit for PBMCs, and the RNeasy kit for mouse skin. Biopsies were taken from tofacitinib-treated patients at baseline and at 4 and 24 weeks of treatment, and a later scalp biopsy was taken in several of the tofacitinib-treated patients. Human TCRbeta sequencing covered scalp tissue and sorted CD4+ and CD8+ peripheral blood T cells from patchy and totalis/universalis alopecia areata patients and healthy controls. Patients received tofacitinib for 6 to 18 months and were then followed off drug for 6 months to check for delayed response and recurrence. Scalp clonality was compared among normal scalp (n=4), patchy alopecia areata scalp (n=8), and alopecia totalis/universalis scalp (n=8). High-throughput TCRbeta sequencing was used to examine T cell clonal expansion in alopecia areata in both the C3H/HeJ mouse model and human patients. TCRbeta CDR3 regions were amplified by immunoSEQ multiplex PCR using 35 Vbeta forward and 13 Jbeta reverse primers. The full study reports these points: Compared with mice, TCR sequences shared between patients were less clear, possibly partly because of HLA diversity across the patient population. With tofacitinib, both scalp clonality and the number of expanded CD8+ clones among the top 100 scalp clones went down significantly. Higher clonality and more expanded CD8+ clones were observed in lesional scalp than in normal scalp, particularly in alopecia totalis/universalis, a finding suggestive of antigenic drive. During tofacitinib treatment, many expanded lesional clones stuck around in both scalp and blood, and this persistence may partly explain why relapse happens after treatment is stopped. Unlike mouse skin, which is dominated by gammadelta T cells, normal human skin has resident alphabeta T cells that are also sequenced, and this complicates analysis of the scalp TCR repertoire. Because the treated cohort was small and included a single nonresponder, larger studies are needed to assess links between baseline CD8+ expansion and response.

The sequence links TRBV30 to TRBJ1-2; no D gene can be assigned with confidence. The clonotype comes from a human donor with alopecia areata. Sequencing was performed on CD4+ T cells sorted from blood, taken at week 24, from a patient treated with tofacitinib. The CDR3 amino acid sequence is: CAWSPWQFSGYTF. The DNA sequence follows: TGTGCCTGGAGTCCGTGGCAGTTTAGTGGCTACACCTTC.